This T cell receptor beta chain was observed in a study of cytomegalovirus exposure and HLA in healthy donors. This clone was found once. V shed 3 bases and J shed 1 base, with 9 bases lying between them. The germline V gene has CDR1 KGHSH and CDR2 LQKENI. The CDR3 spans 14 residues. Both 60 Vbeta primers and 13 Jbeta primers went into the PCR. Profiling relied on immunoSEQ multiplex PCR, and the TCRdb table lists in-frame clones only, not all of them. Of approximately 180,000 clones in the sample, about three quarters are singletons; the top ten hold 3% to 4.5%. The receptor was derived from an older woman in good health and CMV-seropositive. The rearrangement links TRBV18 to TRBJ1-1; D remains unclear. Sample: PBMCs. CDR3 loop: CASSPGVENTEAFF. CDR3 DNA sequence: TGTGCCAGCTCACCCGGGGTGGAGAACACTGAAGCTTTCTTT. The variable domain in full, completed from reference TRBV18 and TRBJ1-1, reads NAGVMQNPRHLVRRRGQEARLRCSPMKGHSHVYWYRQLPEEGLKFMVYLQKENIIDESGMPKERFSAEFPKEGPSILRIQQVVRGDSAAYFCASSPGVENTEAFFGQGTRLTVV.